The rows below give T cell receptor beta chains drawn from one sample of a study of CD8+CD57+ T cells in acquired aplastic anemia. TCRdb re-called the reads with MiXCR, one entry per CDR3 protein. Of fewer than 300,000 distinct CDR3 sequences listed, 82% are singletons. The specimen was sorted CD4+, CD8+, or CD8+CD57+ T cells (not recorded which) from PBMCs. These receptor sequences come from a human donor with aplastic anemia. Both conserved end residues are part of each CDR3. Fields, in order: V gene, D gene, J gene, clone size, CDR3 protein, CDR3 DNA. D genes are given only for firm matches. Not all rows give a size; the values are once, few, many and, for expanded clones, a class.

TRBV11-3	.	TRBJ1-6	.	CASSLTSGHEPQYF	TGTGCCAGCAGCTTAACGTCAGGTCACGAACCCCAGTACTTT
TRBV7-3	.	TRBJ2-3	.	CASSLNGLTDTQYF	TGTGCCAGCAGCTTGAATGGGCTGACAGATACGCAGTATTTT
TRBV5-1	.	TRBJ1-1	.	CASSLEGGDTTEAFF	TGCGCCAGCAGCTTGGAGGGGGGAGACACCACTGAAGCTTTCTTT
TRBV7-2	.	TRBJ2-1	.	CASTRQANAVEHGQFF	TGTGCCAGCACCAGACAGGCCAACGCCGTTGAACATGGACAGTTCTTC
TRBV7-9	.	TRBJ2-3	.	CASSFQTRGDRDTQYF	TGTGCCAGCAGCTTTCAAACAAGGGGGGACAGAGATACGCAGTATTTT
TRBV24-1	.	TRBJ2-1	.	CATSGGPSYNEQFF	TGTGCCACCAGTGGGGGACCTTCCTACAATGAGCAGTTCTTC
TRBV19	.	TRBJ2-7	.	CASSNPTTGHYNEEFYF	TGTGCCAGTAGCAACCCAACTACCGGACACTACAATGAGGAGTTCTACTTC
TRBV6-4	.	TRBJ2-7	few	CASSRTGSSYEQYF	TGTGCCAGCAGCAGGACGGGTTCTTCCTACGAGCAGTACTTC
TRBV15	.	TRBJ2-1	.	CASSPQGRDEQFF	TGTGCCAGCAGCCCCCAGGGCCGGGACGAGCAGTTCTTC
TRBV5-6	.	TRBJ1-5	.	CASSPVDGGRPQHF	TGTGCCAGCAGCCCCGTTGACGGGGGAAGGCCCCAGCATTTT
TRBV7-9	.	TRBJ2-3	.	CASSTRGGASDTQYF	TGTGCCAGTAGCACGAGGGGCGGGGCGTCAGATACGCAGTATTTT
TRBV9	.	TRBJ2-3	.	CASGDGGTDQYF	TGTGCCAGCGGCGACGGGGGCACAGATCAGTATTTT
TRBV20-1	TRBD1	TRBJ1-1	.	CSAGKTGTANTEAFF	TGCAGTGCTGGAAAGACCGGGACAGCGAACACTGAAGCTTTCTTT
TRBV7-8	TRBD2	TRBJ2-7	.	CASGLAGGHEPHF	TGTGCCAGCGGCTTAGCGGGCGGCCACGAGCCGCACTTT
TRBV7-9	.	TRBJ2-5	.	CASSLPHGTKAPQYF	TGTGCCAGCAGCTTACCTCACGGCACAAAAGCCCCTCAGTACTTC
TRBV2	.	TRBJ1-2	once	CASNPSADGVFGGYTF	TGTGCCAGCAATCCATCCGCGGACGGAGTTTTTGGAGGCTACACCTTC
TRBV13	TRBD1	TRBJ2-5	many	CASSPSDRAKETQYF	TGTGCCAGCAGCCCTTCGGACAGGGCAAAAGAGACCCAGTACTTC
TRBV7-2	TRBD1	TRBJ2-1	once	CASRYQSRGHNEQQFF	TGTGCCAGCAGGTACCAGAGCAGGGGGCATAATGAGCAGCAGTTCTTC
TRBV20-1	TRBD2	TRBJ2-3	.	CSARGAGGRIDTQYF	TGCAGTGCTAGAGGTGCGGGGGGGCGTATAGATACGCAGTATTTT
TRBV7-8	TRBD1	TRBJ2-5	.	CASSFSPAGTALSYF	TGTGCCAGCAGCTTTTCTCCAGCTGGGACAGCGCTTTCCTACTTC
TRBV7-9	.	TRBJ2-7	.	CASSFQDRPYEQYF	TGTGCCAGCAGCTTTCAGGACAGACCCTACGAGCAGTACTTC
TRBV24-1	.	TRBJ1-1	.	CAIWAGFNRELFF	TGTGCCATCTGGGCAGGATTCAACAGGGAACTTTTCTTT
TRBV29-1	.	TRBJ2-7	few	CSVEGAIQGGYEQYF	TGCAGCGTTGAAGGGGCAATACAGGGTGGATACGAGCAGTACTTC
TRBV19	.	TRBJ2-1	.	CASSFGWSSYQAQHF	TGTGCCAGCAGCTTTGGTTGGAGTTCCTACCAGGCCCAGCACTTT
TRBV7-6	.	TRBJ2-3	.	CASSVSSYKYTLHF	TGTGCCAGCAGCGTGAGTTCCTATAAATATACGCTCCATTTT
TRBV9	.	TRBJ2-1	.	CASSQEGGNGRDQQFF	TGTGCCAGCAGCCAGGAGGGCGGAAACGGTCGGGATCAGCAGTTCTTC
TRBV9	.	TRBJ2-1	.	CASRVEGVTNEQFF	TGTGCCAGCAGGGTAGAGGGAGTTACGAATGAGCAGTTCTTC
TRBV7-6	.	TRBJ2-1	.	CASSLAPTNTQHFF	TGTGCCAGCAGCTTAGCCCCCACTAATACGCAGCATTTTTTC
TRBV5-6	.	TRBJ1-2	.	CASSLGKGPSVDYGYTF	TGTGCCAGCAGCTTGGGGAAGGGGCCCTCGGTAGACTATGGCTACACCTTC
TRBV2	.	TRBJ1-1	.	CSSSGGGGKNTEAFF	TGTAGTAGCAGTGGTGGGGGGGGGAAGAACACTGAAGCTTTCTTT
TRBV7-2	.	TRBJ2-3	.	CASSLDLTRNTQAF	TGTGCCAGCAGCTTAGATCTGACACGGAATACTCAGGCTTTT